This TCR beta chain was captured in a study of identical twins. Findings and caveats of the study: These conclusions were based on statistical analysis (cross-sectional, not following the same donors).

Carrying unique molecular identifiers, the cDNA also gained a universal primer site through template switching. MiXCR, applied by TCRdb to the 5' RACE reads, yields one record per CDR3 protein. This sample yields just under 550,000 distinct CDR3 sequences, of which roughly 15% are seen a single time; more than 0.4% belongs to the top ten. For this clonotype: Its antigen is still unknown.

Germline CDR1 and CDR2: SGHAT and FQNNGV. The ends were cut back, 4 bases at V and 3 bases at J, with 10 bases in the middle. The CDR3 consists of 13 residues. This same sample was also taken into another study, of yellow fever vaccine responses in identical twins. Per that paper: Twins reportedly had a vaccine T cell response that seemed partly convergent, partly personalized.

The chain recombines TRBV11-2 with TRBJ2-7; possible D gene TRBD1, 6 bases. The sequenced material came from CD4+ T cells sorted from blood. This receptor was obtained from a young woman in good health. The CDR3 loop reads CASSSRQVYEQYF. CDR3 nucleotide sequence: TGTGCCAGCAGCTCGCGACAGGTCTACGAGCAGTACTTC.